This T cell receptor (beta chain) was recorded in a study of PD-L1 blockade in urothelial cancer. Overall study: Patients had been given 0 to 3 earlier chemotherapy regimens. Blood was subjected to analysis at 3 weeks (second dose) and 6 weeks following treatment start. General study points: Pretreatment clonality of the blood TCR repertoire below the median was predictive of superior survival. Larger 3-week expansion of tumor-associated blood clones was seen in durable-benefit patients.

This table comes from immunoSEQ multiplex PCR, and its TCRdb copy is limited to in-frame clones, with some not included. The data hold roughly 130,000 clones, with approximately 84% observed a single time. Germline loops: CDR1 SGDLS, CDR2 YYNGEE. The CDR3 runs 15 residues. V shed 3 bases and J shed 4 bases, with 14 bases lying between them. This sample's time point: pretreatment peripheral blood. Note on this clone: Its matching antigen is unknown.

The chain uses TRBV9 and TRBJ1-3; maybe TRBD1 (6 bases). This clonotype was obtained from a man in his fifties with urothelial cancer. The sample here was PBMCs, taken around atezolizumab (anti-PD-L1) treatment. The CDR3 DNA reads TGTGCCAGCAGCGGGCAGGGGATTCGAGGAAACACCATATATTTT. Protein product: CASSGQGIRGNTIYF.